These 18 T cell receptor beta chains originate from one sample sequenced in a study of CD8 T cells in ankylosing spondylitis. Via MiXCR, TCRdb re-called the 5' RACE reads, giving one row per CDR3 protein. The data contain about 250,000 distinct CDR3 sequences, more than 20% of them seen just once; the ten biggest clones take up 0.5% to 0.75%. Sequenced sample: blood, either unsorted or a sorted T cell fraction (not recorded which). Receptors were obtained from a male donor with ankylosing spondylitis or in good health (not recorded which).

This clonotype was seen many times. This rearrangement joins TRBV12-3 or TRBV12-4 to TRBJ2-3; 7 bases match TRBD2. Germline trimming cut 5 bases from V and 6 bases from J; bases unmatched to any gene: 8. CDR3 size: 14 residues. CDR3 amino acids: CASSLLAGDDTQYF. The CDR3, as DNA: TGTGCCAGCAGTCTACTGGCGGGGGACGATACGCAGTATTTT.

V and J are TRBV27 and TRBJ2-7; 11 bases agree with TRBD2. The germline V gene encodes CDR1 MNHEY and CDR2 SMNVEV (reference sequence). This CDR3 contains 15 residues. Trimming took 5 bases from V and 6 from J; bases not matched to a gene: 9. The CDR3 reads CASSRVSGGVGEQYF. As DNA, the CDR3 is TGTGCCAGCAGTCGGGTTAGCGGGGGGGTTGGCGAGCAGTACTTC.

The chain uses TRBV2 and TRBJ2-7, with D possibly matching TRBD2 (5 bases). Per the germline V gene, CDR1 is SNHLY and CDR2 is FYNNEI. This CDR3 contains 14 residues. V lost 9 bases to trimming and J lost 3 bases, with 18 bases between them. In DNA form, the CDR3 reads TGTGCCAGTAGAGGGTCACGCCGCCTCTACGAGCAGTACTTC. The encoded protein is CASRGSRRLYEQYF.

This clonotype was detected only once. The rearrangement uses TRBV10-3 and TRBJ2-1; perhaps TRBD1 as D (5 bases). V shed 4 bases and J shed 0 bases, with 19 bases lying between them. CDR3 length: 18 residues. Germline loops: CDR1 ENHRY, CDR2 SYGVKD. CDR3 bases: TGTGCCATCAGTGGGTTAGGGCTGGGGCCCAGCTCCTACAATGAGCAGTTCTTC. It is translated as CAISGLGLGPSSYNEQFF.

There are many counts of this clonotype. The rearrangement uses TRBV10-3 and TRBJ1-3; D is possibly TRBD1 (5 bases). The V gene lost 4 bases and the J gene lost 2 bases, with 6 bases spanning the gap. The germline gives CDR1 ENHRY, CDR2 SYGVKD. The CDR3 runs 13 residues. In DNA, the CDR3 is TGTGCCATCAGTGGCAGGGCTGGAAACACCATATATTTT. It yields the protein CAISGRAGNTIYF.

This chain links TRBV15 with TRBJ2-1, with D perhaps matching TRBD1 (5 bases). Trimming removed 1 base from V and 12 bases from J, with 13 bases in between. CDR3 size: 13 residues. The germline gives CDR1 LNHNV, CDR2 YYDKDF (reference sequence). In nucleotides, the CDR3 is TGTGCCACCAGCAGAGTTAGGGGATTGGGGCAGTTCTTC. Translating it yields CATSRVRGLGQFF.

This clonotype was seen a handful of times. The V gene is TRBV20-1, the J gene TRBJ2-7, with TRBD2 matching over 12 bases. CDR1 and CDR2 (germline): DFQATT, SNEGSKA (reference sequence). V was pared by 1 base and J by 2 bases, with 0 bases of the junction left unmatched. There are 14 residues in the CDR3. CDR3 DNA sequence: TGCAGTGCTAGAGGGACTAGCGGGACCTACGAGCAGTACTTC. This gives the protein CSARGTSGTYEQYF.

The chain carries TRBV20-1 and TRBJ2-7; TRBD1 aligns across 10 bases. Germline assignment: CDR1 DFQATT and CDR2 SNEGSKA (reference sequence). The V segment lost 7 bases and the J segment 3 bases; nucleotides outside the gene matches: 0. This CDR3 is built from 11 residues. CDR3 sequence (DNA): TGCAGTGGGACAGGGGGCTACGAGCAGTACTTC. This encodes CSGTGGYEQYF.

This chain links TRBV7-7 with TRBJ2-1; 12 bases map to TRBD2. There are 15 residues in the CDR3. The germline CDR1 and CDR2 sequences are SSHAT and FNYEAQ (reference sequence). With 5 bases clipped from V and 8 bases from J, the junction kept 7 bases outside the gene matches. As DNA, the CDR3 is TGTGCCAGCAGCGTTAGACTAGCGGGGGTTGATGAGCAGTTCTTC. Translation gives CASSVRLAGVDEQFF.

This clonotype was found many times. The chain employs TRBV12-3 or TRBV12-4 and TRBJ1-5, with a tentative D call TRBD1 (5 bases). The V end lost 3 bases, the J end lost 6 bases, and 18 bases lay between the germline ends. The CDR3 length is 16 residues. The CDR3 is CASSFSSQGVGQPQHF. CDR3 DNA sequence: TGTGCCAGCAGTTTTTCGAGTCAGGGAGTAGGTCAGCCCCAGCATTTT.

This clonotype was seen a few times. This chain links TRBV20-1 with TRBJ1-1, with 7 bases aligning to TRBD1. CDR1 and CDR2 from the germline V gene are DFQATT and SNEGSKA (reference sequence). V lost 3 bases, J lost 4 bases, and 8 bases stayed unmatched. This CDR3 has 14 residues. CDR3 residues: CSARRTGLTTEAFF. The DNA for the CDR3 is TGCAGTGCTAGGAGGACAGGACTAACCACTGAAGCTTTCTTT.

In this sample, this clonotype turned up many times. The V and J genes are TRBV12-3 or TRBV12-4 and TRBJ1-2; the D gene is possibly TRBD1 (5 bases). This CDR3 has 13 residues. V dropped 6 bases and J dropped 5 bases, with 13 bases sitting between them. The CDR3 nucleotides read TGTGCCAGCAGCCCGGGACCTCAATATGGCTACACCTTC. This gives the protein CASSPGPQYGYTF.

This clonotype was observed at least ten times. Germline and junction disagree at one end, which may indicate a read error. The CDR3 DNA reads TGCGCCAGCAGCTTAGGGGGCCAGCCCCAGCATTTT. Residues: CASSLGGQPQHF. The gene calls are TRBV7-9 and TRBJ1-5, with 7 bases fitting TRBD1. The CDR3 runs 12 residues. Germline CDR1 and CDR2: SEHNR and FQNEAQ (reference sequence).

This clonotype was counted many times. This chain links TRBV12-3 or TRBV12-4 with TRBJ2-3; D gene uncertain. Deletions cut 3 bases from V and 0 bases from J, with 7 bases between. This CDR3 region has 14 residues. The CDR3 loop reads CASSFRESTDTQYF. The CDR3, as DNA: TGTGCCAGCAGTTTTAGAGAAAGCACAGATACGCAGTATTTT.

The table lists this clonotype with many counts. V gene TRBV5-1 combines with J gene TRBJ2-1, with TRBD1 matching 7 bases. V gave up 0 bases and J gave up 3 bases; unmatched junction bases: 6. CDR1 is SGHRS and CDR2 is YFSETQ in the germline V gene. The CDR3 is made up of 16 amino acids. This chain's CDR3 is CASSLAPTGNYNEQFF. CDR3 DNA: TGCGCCAGCAGCTTGGCCCCGACAGGGAACTACAATGAGCAGTTCTTC. The full variable domain, with the rest looked up from reference TRBV5-1 and TRBJ2-1, is KAGVTQTPRYLIKTRGQQVTLSCSPISGHRSVSWYQQTPGQGLQFLFEYFSETQRNKGNFPGRFSGRQFSNSRSEMNVSTLELGDSALYLCASSLAPTGNYNEQFFGPGTRLTVL.

This sequence joins TRBV12-3 or TRBV12-4 and TRBJ2-5, with 7 bases lining up with TRBD1. CDR3 length: 13 residues. Trimming took 10 bases from V and 3 from J; bases not matched to a gene: 8. In nucleotides, the CDR3 is TGTGCCACTAGGGACAGTCCGAAAGAGACCCAGTACTTC. Protein: CATRDSPKETQYF.

This clonotype was detected many times. CDR3 nucleotides: TGCAGTGCTAGAGATAGAGTTGAGGGGACTGAAGCTTTCTTT. Encoded protein: CSARDRVEGTEAFF. The chain combines TRBV20-1 with TRBJ1-1; the D gene is possibly TRBD1 (5 bases). The CDR3 runs to 14 residues. Trimming removed 0 bases from V and 5 bases from J, with 13 bases in between. Germline V gene lookup returns CDR1 DFQATT and CDR2 SNEGSKA (reference sequence).

The sample holds a few counts of this clonotype. The J gene is TRBJ2-7, the V gene TRBV5-5; 7 nucleotides align to TRBD1. CDR1 SGHKS and CDR2 YYEKEE come from the germline V gene (reference sequence). The CDR3 loop spans 16 amino acids. V lost 0 bases to trimming and J lost 1 base; unmatched junction nucleotides: 7. The CDR3 spells CASSLGPGQRSYEQYF. The CDR3 nucleotides read TGTGCCAGCAGCTTGGGACCGGGACAGAGATCCTACGAGCAGTACTTC.